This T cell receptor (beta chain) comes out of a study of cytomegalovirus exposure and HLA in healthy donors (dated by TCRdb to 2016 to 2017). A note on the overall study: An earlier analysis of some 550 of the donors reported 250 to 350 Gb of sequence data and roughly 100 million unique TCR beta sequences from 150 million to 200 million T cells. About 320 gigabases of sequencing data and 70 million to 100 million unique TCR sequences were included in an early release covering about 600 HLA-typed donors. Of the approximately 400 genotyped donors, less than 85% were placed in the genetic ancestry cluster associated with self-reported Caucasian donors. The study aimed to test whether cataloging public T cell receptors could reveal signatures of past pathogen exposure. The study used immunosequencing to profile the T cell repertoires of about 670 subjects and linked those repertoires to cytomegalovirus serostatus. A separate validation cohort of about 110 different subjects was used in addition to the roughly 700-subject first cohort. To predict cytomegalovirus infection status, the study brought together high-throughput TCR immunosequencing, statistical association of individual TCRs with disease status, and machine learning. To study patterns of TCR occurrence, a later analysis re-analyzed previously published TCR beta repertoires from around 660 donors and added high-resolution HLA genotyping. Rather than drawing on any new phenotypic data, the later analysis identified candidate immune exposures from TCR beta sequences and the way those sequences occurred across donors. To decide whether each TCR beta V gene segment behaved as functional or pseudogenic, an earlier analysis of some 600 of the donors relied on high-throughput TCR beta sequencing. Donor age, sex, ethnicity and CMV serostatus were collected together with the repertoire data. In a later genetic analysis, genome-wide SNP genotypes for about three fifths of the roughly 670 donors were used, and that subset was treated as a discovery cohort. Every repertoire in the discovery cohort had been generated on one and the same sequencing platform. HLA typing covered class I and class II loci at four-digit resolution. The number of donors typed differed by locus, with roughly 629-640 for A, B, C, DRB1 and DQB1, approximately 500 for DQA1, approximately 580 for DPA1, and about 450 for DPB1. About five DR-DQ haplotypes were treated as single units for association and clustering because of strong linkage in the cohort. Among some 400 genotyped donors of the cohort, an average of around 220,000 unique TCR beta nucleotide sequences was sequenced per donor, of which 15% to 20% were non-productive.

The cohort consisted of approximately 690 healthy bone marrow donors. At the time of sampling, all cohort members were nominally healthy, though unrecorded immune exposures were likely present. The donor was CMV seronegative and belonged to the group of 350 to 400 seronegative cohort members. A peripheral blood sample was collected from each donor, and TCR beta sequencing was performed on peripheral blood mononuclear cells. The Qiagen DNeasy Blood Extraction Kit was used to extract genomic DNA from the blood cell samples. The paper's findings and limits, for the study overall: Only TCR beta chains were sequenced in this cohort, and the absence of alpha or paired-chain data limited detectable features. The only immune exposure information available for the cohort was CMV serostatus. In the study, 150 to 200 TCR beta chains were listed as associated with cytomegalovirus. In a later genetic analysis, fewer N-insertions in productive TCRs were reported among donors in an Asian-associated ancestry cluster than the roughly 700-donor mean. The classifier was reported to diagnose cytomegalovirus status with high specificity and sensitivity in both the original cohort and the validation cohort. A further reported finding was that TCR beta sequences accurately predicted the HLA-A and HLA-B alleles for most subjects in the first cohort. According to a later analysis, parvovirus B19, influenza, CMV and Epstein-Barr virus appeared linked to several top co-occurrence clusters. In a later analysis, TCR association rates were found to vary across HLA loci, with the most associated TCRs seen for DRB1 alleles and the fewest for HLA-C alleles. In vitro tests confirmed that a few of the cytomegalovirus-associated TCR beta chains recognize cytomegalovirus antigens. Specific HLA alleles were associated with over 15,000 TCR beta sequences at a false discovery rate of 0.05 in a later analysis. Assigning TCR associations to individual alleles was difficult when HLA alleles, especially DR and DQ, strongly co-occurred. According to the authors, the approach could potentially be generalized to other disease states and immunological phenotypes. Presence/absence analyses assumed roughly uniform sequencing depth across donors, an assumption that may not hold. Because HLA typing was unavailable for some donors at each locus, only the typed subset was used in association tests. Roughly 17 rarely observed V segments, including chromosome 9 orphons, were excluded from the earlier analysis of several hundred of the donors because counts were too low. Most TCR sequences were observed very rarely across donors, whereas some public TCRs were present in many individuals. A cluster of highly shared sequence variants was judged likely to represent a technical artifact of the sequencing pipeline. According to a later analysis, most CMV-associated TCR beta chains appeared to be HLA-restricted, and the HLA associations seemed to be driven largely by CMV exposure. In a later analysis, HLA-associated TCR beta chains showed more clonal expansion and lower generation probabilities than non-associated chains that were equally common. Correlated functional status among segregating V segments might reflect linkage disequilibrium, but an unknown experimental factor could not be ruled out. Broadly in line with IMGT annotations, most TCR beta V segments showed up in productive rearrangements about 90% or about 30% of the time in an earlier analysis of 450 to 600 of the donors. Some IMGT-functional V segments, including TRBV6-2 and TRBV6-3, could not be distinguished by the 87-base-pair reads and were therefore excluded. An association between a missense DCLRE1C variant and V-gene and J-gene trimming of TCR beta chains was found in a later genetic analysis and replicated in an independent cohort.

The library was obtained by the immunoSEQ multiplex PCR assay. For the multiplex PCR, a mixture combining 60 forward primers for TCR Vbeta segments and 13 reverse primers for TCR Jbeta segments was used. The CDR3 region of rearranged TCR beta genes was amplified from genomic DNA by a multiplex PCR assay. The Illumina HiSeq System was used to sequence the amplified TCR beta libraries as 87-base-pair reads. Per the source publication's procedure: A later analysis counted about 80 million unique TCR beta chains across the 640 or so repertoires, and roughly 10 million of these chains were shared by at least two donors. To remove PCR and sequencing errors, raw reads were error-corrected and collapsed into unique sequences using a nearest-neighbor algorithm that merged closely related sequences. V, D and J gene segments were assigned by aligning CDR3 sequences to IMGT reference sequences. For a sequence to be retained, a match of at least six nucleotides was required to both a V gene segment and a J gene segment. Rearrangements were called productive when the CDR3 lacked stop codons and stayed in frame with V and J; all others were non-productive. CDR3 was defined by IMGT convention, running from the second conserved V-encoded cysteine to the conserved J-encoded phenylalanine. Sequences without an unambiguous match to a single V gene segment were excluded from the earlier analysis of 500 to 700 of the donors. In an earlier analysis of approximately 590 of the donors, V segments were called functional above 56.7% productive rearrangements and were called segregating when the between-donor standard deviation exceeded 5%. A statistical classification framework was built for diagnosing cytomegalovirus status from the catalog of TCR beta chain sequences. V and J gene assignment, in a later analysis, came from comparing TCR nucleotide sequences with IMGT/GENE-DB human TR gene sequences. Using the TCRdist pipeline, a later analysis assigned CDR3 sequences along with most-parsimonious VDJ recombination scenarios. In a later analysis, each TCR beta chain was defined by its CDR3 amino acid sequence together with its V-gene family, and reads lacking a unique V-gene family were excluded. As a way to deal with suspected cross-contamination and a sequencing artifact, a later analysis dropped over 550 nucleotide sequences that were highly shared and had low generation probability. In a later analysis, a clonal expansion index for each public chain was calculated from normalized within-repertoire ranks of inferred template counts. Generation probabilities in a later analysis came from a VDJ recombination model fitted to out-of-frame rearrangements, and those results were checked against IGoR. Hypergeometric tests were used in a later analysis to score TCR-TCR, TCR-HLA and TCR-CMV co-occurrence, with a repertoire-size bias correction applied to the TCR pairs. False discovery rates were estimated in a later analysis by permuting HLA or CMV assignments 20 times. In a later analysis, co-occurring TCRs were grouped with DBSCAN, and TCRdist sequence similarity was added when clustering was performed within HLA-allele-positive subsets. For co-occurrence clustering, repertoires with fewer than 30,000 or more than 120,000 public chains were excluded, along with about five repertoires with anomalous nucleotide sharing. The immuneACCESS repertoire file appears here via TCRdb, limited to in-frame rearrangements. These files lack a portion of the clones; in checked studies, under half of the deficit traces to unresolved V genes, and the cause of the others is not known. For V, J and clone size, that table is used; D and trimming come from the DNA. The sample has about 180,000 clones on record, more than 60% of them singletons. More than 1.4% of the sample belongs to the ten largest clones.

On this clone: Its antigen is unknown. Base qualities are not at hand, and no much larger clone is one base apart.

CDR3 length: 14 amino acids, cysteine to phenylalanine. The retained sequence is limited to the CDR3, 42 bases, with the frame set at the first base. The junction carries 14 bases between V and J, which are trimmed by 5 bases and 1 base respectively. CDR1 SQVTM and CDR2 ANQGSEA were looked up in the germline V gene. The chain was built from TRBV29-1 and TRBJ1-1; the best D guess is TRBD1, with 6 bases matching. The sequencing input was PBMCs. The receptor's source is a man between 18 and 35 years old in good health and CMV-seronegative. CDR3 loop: CSVYTGRGNTEAFF. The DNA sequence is TGCAGCGTTTACACAGGGAGGGGGAACACTGAAGCTTTCTTT.